This T cell receptor (beta chain) was documented in a study of cytomegalovirus exposure and HLA in healthy donors. General study points: Later analysis identified several of the most significant clusters that appeared linked to common viral pathogens. The investigators catalogued 164 TCR beta chains as cytomegalovirus-associated.

The PCR used 60 Vbeta and 13 Jbeta primers. The repertoire was sequenced with immunoSEQ multiplex PCR; TCRdb's copy has only in-frame clones and lacks some. There are 150,000 to 200,000 clones in the sample; roughly 85% occur only once, and 6.3% lies in the top ten. About this clone: Its antigen remains unidentified.

The germline gives CDR1 SGHRS, CDR2 YFSETQ. This CDR3 contains 14 residues. V was clipped by 3 bases and J by 1 base, with 8 bases between them. The specimen sequenced was PBMCs. The chain joins TRBV5-1 to TRBJ1-3; D is unclear. The receptor comes from a man aged 40-49 years in good health and CMV-seropositive. The CDR3 nucleotides read TGCGCCAGCAGCTCTACCCTTTCTGGAAACACCATATATTTT. As protein: CASSSTLSGNTIYF. Using reference TRBV5-1 and TRBJ1-3 for the parts outside the CDR3, the full variable domain is KAGVTQTPRYLIKTRGQQVTLSCSPISGHRSVSWYQQTPGQGLQFLFEYFSETQRNKGNFPGRFSGRQFSNSRSEMNVSTLELGDSALYLCASSSTLSGNTIYFGEGSWLTVV.